This entry describes one T cell receptor (beta chain). The antigen remains undetermined. These data are taken from a study of beta chain features in type 1 diabetes. The sequenced template was cDNA made from the entire isolated RNA. The read count averaged approximately 3.5 million across naive, central memory and regulatory T cell samples. Repertoires were generated with immunoSEQ multiplex PCR, while TCRdb's copy carries only in-frame clones and drops some. The table lists under 250,000 clones, 27% of them singletons. Study-wide results and limits: VDJ junctions in type 1 diabetes patients carried more deletions and fewer insertions.

This CDR3 spans 14 amino acids. V was trimmed by 10 bases and J by 1 base, leaving 14 bases between them. Germline V gene sequence: CDR1 MDHEN, CDR2 SYDVKM. A single heparinised draw of about 120 mL on average was taken per donor. Sequencing was done on a sample of central memory CD4+ T cells from blood. The chain employs TRBV28 and TRBJ2-1; TRBD1 might be the D (6 bases). This sequence was found in a man younger than 40 in good health. CDR3 residues: CATLRGGSYNEQFF. CDR3 sequence (DNA): TGTGCCACCCTAAGAGGGGGTTCCTACAATGAGCAGTTCTTC.